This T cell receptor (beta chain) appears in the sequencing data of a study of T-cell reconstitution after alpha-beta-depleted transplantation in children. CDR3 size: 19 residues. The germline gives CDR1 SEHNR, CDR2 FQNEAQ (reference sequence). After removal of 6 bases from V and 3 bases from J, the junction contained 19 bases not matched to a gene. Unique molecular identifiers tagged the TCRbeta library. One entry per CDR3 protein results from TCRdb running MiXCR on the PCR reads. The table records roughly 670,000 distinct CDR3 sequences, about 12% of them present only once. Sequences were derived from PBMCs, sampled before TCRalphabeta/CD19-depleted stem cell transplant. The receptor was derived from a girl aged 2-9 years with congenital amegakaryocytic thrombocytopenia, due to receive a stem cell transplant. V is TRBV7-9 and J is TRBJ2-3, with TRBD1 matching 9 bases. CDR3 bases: TGTGCCAGCAGTTCACCAACCGGGACAGGGATCAGTAGTACAGATACGCAGTATTTT. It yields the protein CASSSPTGTGISSTDTQYF.